A selection of T cell receptor beta chains follows, all from one sample in a study of T cells in Graves' hyperthyroidism and ophthalmopathy. TCRdb redid the calling of the multiplex PCR reads with MiXCR, one entry per CDR3 protein. The sample consists of 450,000 to 600,000 distinct CDR3 sequences, 14% of them appearing once. The source material was blood. The receptor source for this set is a woman between 40 and 55 years old with Graves' hyperthyroidism. The CDR3 runs from the conserved cysteine through the conserved F or W. The order of the fields is V gene, D gene, clone size, CDR3 length, J gene, CDR3 DNA, CDR3 protein. D genes are given only for firm matches. For some rows the clone size is stated as once, few or many, or as a class when expanded; others skip it.

>TRBV24-1|NA|NA|13|TRBJ1-1
TGTGCCACCAGTTCTCAGGGGAACACTGAAGCTTTCTTT
CATSSQGNTEAFF
>TRBV6-1|NA|few|15|TRBJ2-4
TGTGCCAGCAGCGAAACGCGGGTAGCCAAAAACATTCAGTACTTC
CASSETRVAKNIQYF
>TRBV28|NA|many|13|TRBJ2-7
TGTGCCAGCAGCTTCAGGGTAGCCTACGAGCAGTACTTC
CASSFRVAYEQYF
>TRBV5-4|TRBD1|NA|13|TRBJ1-2
TGTGCCAGCAGTGCGACAGGGTATCTTGGCTACACCTTC
CASSATGYLGYTF
>TRBV28|NA|few|16|TRBJ1-5
TGTGCCAGCACCCCTGCGGGAGGGGGTAGCAATCAGCCCCAGCATTTT
CASTPAGGGSNQPQHF
>TRBV15|NA|many|15|TRBJ2-5
TGTGCCACCAGCCCGGGACTTACCCCCCAAGAGACCCAGTACTTC
CATSPGLTPQETQYF
>TRBV5-1|NA|many|13|TRBJ2-1
TGCGCCAGCAGCCAATTGAAGGTATCCGAGCAGTTCTTC
CASSQLKVSEQFF
>TRBV28|NA|many|14|TRBJ2-3
TGTGCCAGCAGTCCTTGGACAGCTCTAGATACGCAGTATTTT
CASSPWTALDTQYF
>TRBV20-1|TRBD2|many|15|TRBJ2-1
TGCAGTGCTAGCGGGGGGAGAGGCTCCTACAATGAGCAGTTCTTC
CSASGGRGSYNEQFF
>TRBV11-2|NA|NA|18|TRBJ2-1
TGTGCCAGCAGCCCCTTGCCCCAACTAGTGGCGGGACACAATGAGCAGTTCTTC
CASSPLPQLVAGHNEQFF
>TRBV27|NA|NA|16|TRBJ1-1
TGTGCCAGCAGTTGGGTGGGGGGCGGTAGGGACACTGAAGCTTCCTTT
CASSWVGGGRDTEASF
>TRBV2|TRBD1|many|13|TRBJ1-5
TGTGCCAGCATGACAGGGAGGGATCAGCCCCAGCATTTT
CASMTGRDQPQHF
>TRBV12-3/TRBV12-4|TRBD1|many|14|TRBJ1-1
TGTGCCAGCAGTCTCGGACAGGGAAGTGCTGAAGCTTTCTTT
CASSLGQGSAEAFF
>TRBV11-1|NA|many|14|TRBJ2-7
TGTGCCAGCAGCAAACAACAGGGTACCTACGAGCAGTACTTC
CASSKQQGTYEQYF
>TRBV29-1|TRBD2|many|15|TRBJ2-5
TGCAGCGCCGAAGACGGGGGACTATTCCCAGGGACCCAGTACTTC
CSAEDGGLFPGTQYF
>TRBV5-8|TRBD2|few|16|TRBJ2-3
TGTGCCAGCAGCCCCGGGACTAGCGGGAGAGACGATACGCAGTATTTT
CASSPGTSGRDDTQYF
>TRBV11-2|TRBD2|many|17|TRBJ2-7
TGTGCCAGCAGCGCAGTCGTCTCTAGCGGGACCTACTACGAGCAGTACTTC
CASSAVVSSGTYYEQYF
>TRBV7-2|NA|many|15|TRBJ1-1
TGTGCCAGCAGCCCCTCGGTGGGGGGGTTCGCTGAAGCTTTCTTT
CASSPSVGGFAEAFF
>TRBV7-9|NA|many|13|TRBJ2-1
TGTGCCAGCAGCTTAGGGGTCTATGGAGAGCAGTTCTTC
CASSLGVYGEQFF
>TRBV28|TRBD2|many|18|TRBJ2-2
TGTGCCAGCACCTCATTCAGCGCGAGCGGGAGGGACACCGGGGAGCTGTTTTTT
CASTSFSASGRDTGELFF
>TRBV20-1|TRBD2|NA|16|TRBJ2-7
TGCAGTGTCTTTACAATCGGGACTAGCGGGGCCTACGAGCAGTACTTC
CSVFTIGTSGAYEQYF
>TRBV18|TRBD1|NA|17|TRBJ2-5
TGTGCCAGCTCACCCCCAAACCCGGGACAGGGCTACGAGACCCAGTACTTC
CASSPPNPGQGYETQYF
>TRBV7-8|NA|many|14|TRBJ1-1
TGTGCCAGCAGCCCCCCCCACGGAATAGCTGAAGCTTTCTTT
CASSPPHGIAEAFF
>TRBV28|TRBD1|many|15|TRBJ2-4
TGTGCCAGCAGTTTAGGTGGCAGCAGGGGGAACATTCAGTACTTC
CASSLGGSRGNIQYF
>TRBV7-2|TRBD2|many|20|TRBJ2-4
TGTGCCAGCAGCCCGCCGGGGACTAGCGGAGATAGGTTAGCCAAAAACATTCAGTACTTC
CASSPPGTSGDRLAKNIQYF
>TRBV11-2|NA|many|14|TRBJ2-2
TGTGCCAGCAGCTTGGAGCGGGACACCGGGGAGCTGTTTTTT
CASSLERDTGELFF
>TRBV29-1|NA|NA|12|TRBJ2-7
TGCAGCGTTGGAACACCCTCCTACGAGCAGTACTTC
CSVGTPSYEQYF
>TRBV11-3|TRBD2|few|15|TRBJ2-7
TGTGCCAGCAGCCCACTAGCGGGAGGAAACTACGAGCAGTACTTC
CASSPLAGGNYEQYF
>TRBV28|NA|many|12|TRBJ2-3
TGTGCCAGCAGTTTATTCGCAGATACGCAGTATTTT
CASSLFADTQYF
>TRBV20-1|NA|NA|15|TRBJ2-3
TGCAGTGCTAGAGGCCCGGCGGAGAGCACAGATACGCAGTATTTT
CSARGPAESTDTQYF
>TRBV20-1|TRBD2|many|17|TRBJ2-1
TGCAGTGCTCGACGACTAGCGGGAGTGTTACCCTACAATGAGCAGTTCTTC
CSARRLAGVLPYNEQFF
>TRBV5-8|NA|many|15|TRBJ2-7
TGTGCCAGCAGCTTGTCCGGTCTAAGTCGGTACGAGCAGTACTTC
CASSLSGLSRYEQYF
>TRBV20-1|TRBD1|few|14|TRBJ2-1
TGCAGTGCCGAGACCGGGACAGGGTCCAATGAGCAGTTCTTC
CSAETGTGSNEQFF
>TRBV20-1|NA|few|16|TRBJ2-1
TGCAGTGCTAGAGATCGAAGCTTAAGCTCCTACAATGAGCAGTTCTTC
CSARDRSLSSYNEQFF
>TRBV18|TRBD2|many|15|TRBJ2-3
TGTGCCAGCTCACGCGCGGGAGAAAGGACAGATACGCAGTATTTT
CASSRAGERTDTQYF
>TRBV13|TRBD1|few|12|TRBJ2-1
TGTGCCAGCATACACAGGGGCAATGAGCAGTTCTTC
CASIHRGNEQFF
>TRBV30|TRBD1|many|13|TRBJ1-5
TGTGCCTGGAGTAGACAGGGGGATCAGCCCCAGCATTTT
CAWSRQGDQPQHF
>TRBV19|NA|few|14|TRBJ2-2
TGTGCCAGTAGTATAGATTGGCGGGCCGGGGAGCTGTTTTTT
CASSIDWRAGELFF
>TRBV20-1|NA|many|13|TRBJ2-2
TGCAGTGTTGGCAGGGTCGAGACCGGGGAGCTGTTTTTT
CSVGRVETGELFF
>TRBV5-1|TRBD1|many|15|TRBJ2-3
TGCGCCAGCAGCAACACAGGGGAAAGCACAGATACGCAGTATTTT
CASSNTGESTDTQYF
>TRBV24-1|TRBD1|NA|15|TRBJ2-7
TGTGCCACCAGTGATCCCGGGACAGGTCTTGACGAGCAGTACTTC
CATSDPGTGLDEQYF
>TRBV12-3/TRBV12-4|TRBD1|many|14|TRBJ2-5
TGTGCCAGCAGACCCACAGGGGGCCCAAAGACCCAGTACTTC
CASRPTGGPKTQYF
>TRBV2|TRBD1|many|14|TRBJ2-1
TGTGCCAGCAGTGCGGGACAGGGGTACAATGAGCAGTTCTTC
CASSAGQGYNEQFF
>TRBV5-1|TRBD1|many|17|TRBJ2-7
TGCGCCAGCAGCTGGTCGACAGGGCCACAAGCTACCTACGAGCAGTACTTC
CASSWSTGPQATYEQYF
>TRBV7-9|TRBD2|many|16|TRBJ2-1
TGTGCCAGCAGCTTAGACGCTAGCGGGTCCTACAATGAGCAGTTCTTC
CASSLDASGSYNEQFF
>TRBV7-2|NA|NA|16|TRBJ1-6
TGTGCCAGCAGCTTAGCCGGGGCGGGGTATAATTCACCCCTCCACTTT
CASSLAGAGYNSPLHF
>TRBV19|NA|few|14|TRBJ2-3
TGTGCCAGTAGTATGGCGGGACAGACAGATACGCAGTATTTT
CASSMAGQTDTQYF
>TRBV4-1|TRBD2|once|17|TRBJ2-1
TGCGCCAGCAGCCAGAACCCCGGGACTAGCGGGAGGAATGAGCAGTTCTTC
CASSQNPGTSGRNEQFF
>TRBV7-6|NA|few|21|TRBJ1-1
TGTGCCAGCAGCCAAAAACCCGGGAAACCCCCTTGGACCCTCCTCAGCACTGAAGCTTTCTTT
CASSQKPGKPPWTLLSTEAFF
>TRBV5-1|NA|many|17|TRBJ2-6
TGCGCCAGCAGCTCTCGACAGGCCCTCTCTGGGGCCAACGTCCTGACTTTC
CASSSRQALSGANVLTF
>TRBV6-2/TRBV6-3|TRBD1|many|14|TRBJ1-6
TGTGCCAGCAGTTACGACAGGGAGAATTCACCCCTCCACTTT
CASSYDRENSPLHF
>TRBV28|NA|NA|13|TRBJ2-7
TGTGCCAGCAGTTTTTACGACACCTACGAGCAGTACTTC
CASSFYDTYEQYF
>TRBV27|TRBD1|few|14|TRBJ1-6
TGTGCCAGCAAAGCCGGGACAGATAATTCACCCCTCCACTTT
CASKAGTDNSPLHF